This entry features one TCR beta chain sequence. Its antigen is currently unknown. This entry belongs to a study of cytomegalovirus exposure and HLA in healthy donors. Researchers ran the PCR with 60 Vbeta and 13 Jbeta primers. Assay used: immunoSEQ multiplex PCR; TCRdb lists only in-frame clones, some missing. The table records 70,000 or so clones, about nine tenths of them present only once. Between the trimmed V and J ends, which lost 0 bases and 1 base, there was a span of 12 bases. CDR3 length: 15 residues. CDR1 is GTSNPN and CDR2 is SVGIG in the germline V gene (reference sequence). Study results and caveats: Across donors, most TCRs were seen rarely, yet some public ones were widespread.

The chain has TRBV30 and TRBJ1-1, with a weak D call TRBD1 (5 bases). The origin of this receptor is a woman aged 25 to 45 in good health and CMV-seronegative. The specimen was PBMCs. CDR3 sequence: CAWSVRRQGNTEAFF. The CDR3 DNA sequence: TGTGCCTGGAGTGTACGGCGGCAGGGGAACACTGAAGCTTTCTTT.